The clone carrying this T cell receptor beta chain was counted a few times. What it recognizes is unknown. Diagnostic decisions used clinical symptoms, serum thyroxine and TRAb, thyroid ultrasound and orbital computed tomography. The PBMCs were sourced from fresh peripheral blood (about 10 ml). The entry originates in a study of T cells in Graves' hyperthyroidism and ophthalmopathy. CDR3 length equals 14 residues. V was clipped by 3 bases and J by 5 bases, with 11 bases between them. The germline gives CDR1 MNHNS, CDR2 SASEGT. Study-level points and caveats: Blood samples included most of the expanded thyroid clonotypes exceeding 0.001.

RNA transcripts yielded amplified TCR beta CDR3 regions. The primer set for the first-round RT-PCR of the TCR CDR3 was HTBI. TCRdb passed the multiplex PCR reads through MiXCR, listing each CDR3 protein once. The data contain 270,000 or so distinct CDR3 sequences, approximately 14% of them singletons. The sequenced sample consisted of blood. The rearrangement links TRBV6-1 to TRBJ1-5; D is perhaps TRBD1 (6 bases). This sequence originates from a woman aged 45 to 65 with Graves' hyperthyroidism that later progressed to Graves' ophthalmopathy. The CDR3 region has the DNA TGTGCCAGCAGTGACGGACAGACCTATCAGCCCCAGCATTTT. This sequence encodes CASSDGQTYQPQHF.